This TCR beta chain was recovered during a study of T cell responses to AZD1222 COVID-19 vaccine. This clone was detected once. Method: immunoSEQ multiplex PCR; TCRdb's copy keeps in-frame clones and lacks some. This sample has 150,000 to 200,000 clones, with 85% to 90% found just once. Source: peripheral blood, taken on day 0 of AZD1222 vaccination. The sequence was collected from an adult in good health.

The CDR3 loop is CASIKGGGTEAFF. In nucleotides, the CDR3 is TGTGCCAGCATCAAAGGGGGGGGCACTGAAGCTTTCTTT. The chain employs TRBV6-5 and TRBJ1-1; perhaps TRBD1 as D (6 bases). The CDR3 runs to 13 residues. The ends were cut back, 7 bases at V and 4 bases at J, with 13 bases in the middle. Per the germline V gene, CDR1 is MNHEY and CDR2 is SVGAGI.